Listed below are T cell receptor beta chains from one sample, sequenced in a study of shared clonotypes between healthy human individuals. Libraries were prepared by immunoSEQ multiplex PCR; TCRdb keeps only in-frame clonotypes and omits some of them. The data show around 2.1 million clones, about 93% seen once. The specimen was naive CD8+ T cells from PBMCs. Source of these receptors: a man in his late teens or twenties in good health. Some clones in this sample may be carry-over from other donors' samples. Each CDR3 is given with its conserved first and last residue. The order of the fields is J gene, V gene, D gene, clone size, CDR3 DNA, CDR3 protein. A D gene is named only where the DNA matches it firmly. Some rows mark clone size as missing; the rest say once, few, many or name a class of expanded clone.

>TRBJ2-3|TRBV5-1|-|-
TGCGCCAGCAGCTTGGCTAGCGGCACAGATACGCAGTATTTT
CASSLASGTDTQYF
>TRBJ1-5|TRBV19|-|once
TGTGCCAGTAGTAGCGACGAGCCCTTGGGGGTTCAGCCCCAGCATTTT
CASSSDEPLGVQPQHF
>TRBJ2-7|TRBV5-1|-|-
TGCGCCAGCAGTTTGGAGGGCGGATACTCCTACGAGCAGTACTTC
CASSLEGGYSYEQYF
>TRBJ1-2|TRBV7-9|-|-
TGTGCCAGCTGGGGGGGAGGTGGCTACACCTTC
CASWGGGGYTF
>TRBJ2-1|TRBV10-1|TRBD2|-
TGCGCCAGCAGTGCCGGGACTAGCGGGAGATCACATGAGCAGTTCTTC
CASSAGTSGRSHEQFF
>TRBJ2-7|TRBV7-9|TRBD2|-
TGTGCCAGCAGCCCGAATCCGGGACTAGGACCTTCCTACGAGCAGTACTTC
CASSPNPGLGPSYEQYF
>TRBJ2-3|TRBV4-1|TRBD2|-
TGCGCCAGCAGCCGATCGACTAGCGGGCGAAAATACACAGATACGCAGTATTTT
CASSRSTSGRKYTDTQYF
>TRBJ2-7|TRBV4-3|-|-
TGCGCCAGCAGCCAAGATAGTAGAGGCATCAGGTACGAGCAGTACTTC
CASSQDSRGIRYEQYF
>TRBJ1-2|TRBV29-1|-|-
TGCAGCGTTGAGTCAGGGCCCCGAAGGAACTATGGCTACACCTTC
CSVESGPRRNYGYTF
>TRBJ2-7|TRBV27|TRBD2|-
TGTGCCAGCAGCTCCAAATCACCCTCGGCGGGGGGTTCCTACGAGCAGTACTTC
CASSSKSPSAGGSYEQYF
>TRBJ2-7|TRBV9|-|once
TGTGCCAGCAGCGGCGGGGGCAGGGGGCCCCCCTACGAGCAGTACTTC
CASSGGGRGPPYEQYF
>TRBJ1-2|TRBV29-1|-|-
TGCAGCGCGCTCAGGGAGAACTATGGCTACACCTTC
CSALRENYGYTF
>TRBJ2-7|TRBV11-2|-|-
TGTGCCAGCAGCTTTTCCTCAACCTACGAGCAGTACTTC
CASSFSSTYEQYF
>TRBJ2-7|TRBV5-1|TRBD2|-
TGCGCCAGCAGCTTGGGGGTAGCGGGCGTCCGTTCCTACGAGCAGTACTTC
CASSLGVAGVRSYEQYF
>TRBJ2-1|TRBV7-9|-|once
TGTGCCAGCAGCCCCATGTGGAATGAGCAGTTCTTC
CASSPMWNEQFF
>TRBJ2-3|TRBV28|-|-
TGTGCCAGCAGTTTAAGACGGGCCACAGATACGCAGTATTTT
CASSLRRATDTQYF
>TRBJ2-1|TRBV19|TRBD2|few
TGTGCCAGTAAACCGGGAGCGGGAGTTGCTTACAATGAGCAGTTCTTC
CASKPGAGVAYNEQFF
>TRBJ2-7|TRBV27|-|-
TGTGCCAGCAGTCGGGTGGAGCAGTACTTC
CASSRVEQYF
>TRBJ2-1|TRBV4-1|TRBD2|-
TGCGCCAGCAGCCAAGCGAGCGGGAGAGTTTATGAGCAGTTCTTC
CASSQASGRVYEQFF
>TRBJ1-2|TRBV19|-|-
TGTGCCAGTTACAGGGTTGACTATGGCTACACCTTC
CASYRVDYGYTF
>TRBJ2-7|TRBV27|-|-
TGTGCCAGCGGAAACGGGCCGGCCCACGAGCAGTACTTC
CASGNGPAHEQYF
>TRBJ2-7|TRBV7-2|TRBD2|-
TGTGCCAGCAGCTGGGGACTAGCGGGAGGCTCCCCCGACTACGAGCAGTACTTC
CASSWGLAGGSPDYEQYF
>TRBJ2-5|TRBV7-9|-|-
TGTGCCAGCAGCTTAGAGCGGCGGCTAGACTTTCAAGAGACCCAGTACTTC
CASSLERRLDFQETQYF
>TRBJ2-1|TRBV7-3|-|-
TGTGCCAGCAGCTTAATCCCCGGAATAGTTTACAATGAGCAGTTCTTC
CASSLIPGIVYNEQFF
>TRBJ2-5|TRBV9|TRBD2|once
TGTGCCAGCAGCGTAGATCCTAGCGGGAGTCCAGAGACCCAGTACTTC
CASSVDPSGSPETQYF
>TRBJ1-4|TRBV4-3|TRBD1|-
TGCGCCAGCAGCCAAGGTTTGGGACAGGGGAAGGAACTGTTTTTT
CASSQGLGQGKELFF
>TRBJ2-7|TRBV27|TRBD1|-
TGTGCCAGCAAACCGCAGGGGCAGGGGGTCGGAGAGCAGTACTTC
CASKPQGQGVGEQYF
>TRBJ2-1|TRBV27|-|-
TGTGCCAGCAGTCCCAAGGGTTGGATTGAGCAGTTCTTC
CASSPKGWIEQFF
>TRBJ2-4|TRBV7-2|-|-
TGTGCCAGCAGCACCGCGACCGTTAACATTCAGTACTTC
CASSTATVNIQYF
>TRBJ2-1|TRBV28|TRBD2|-
TGTGCCAGCAGTCCAGACAGGGGGACTAGCGGATACAATGAGCAGTTCTTC
CASSPDRGTSGYNEQFF
>TRBJ2-3|TRBV7-6|TRBD2|-
TGTGCCAGCAGCTTTCTAGCGGGACGCACAGATACGCAGTATTTT
CASSFLAGRTDTQYF
>TRBJ2-3|TRBV23-1|-|-
TGCGCCAGCAGTCAACAACGGGGCGATACGCAGTATTTT
CASSQQRGDTQYF
>TRBJ2-7|TRBV18|TRBD1|-
TGTGCCAGCTCACCCGGGACAGCAGCCTACGAGCAGTACTTC
CASSPGTAAYEQYF
>TRBJ2-3|TRBV27|-|-
TGTGCCAGCAAGAGGGGAATTAGGATCAGCACAGATACGCAGTATTTT
CASKRGIRISTDTQYF
>TRBJ1-2|TRBV6-1|-|-
TGTGCCAGCAGTGAAACGGGACGGGGCTACACCTTC
CASSETGRGYTF
>TRBJ2-4|TRBV4-1|TRBD2|once
TGCGCCAGCAGCCAACTAGCGGGGGGCGACATTCAGTACTTC
CASSQLAGGDIQYF
>TRBJ2-7|TRBV27|-|-
TGTGCCAGCCTGGGGCGGAATGATGGTCAGCAGTACTTC
CASLGRNDGQQYF
>TRBJ2-5|TRBV27|-|-
TGTGCCAGCAGTTTATCCCTTAGAGAGACCCAGTACTTC
CASSLSLRETQYF
>TRBJ2-7|TRBV7-9|-|-
TGTGCCAGCAGCTTGGGCAGGGCGCCGGAGCAGTACTTC
CASSLGRAPEQYF
>TRBJ1-4|TRBV7-9|-|-
TGTGCCAGCAGCCCCCCTAGGGAAAAACTGTTTTTT
CASSPPREKLFF
>TRBJ2-1|TRBV27|-|few
TGTGCCAGCAGTTTTGGAGGGGAGCAGTTCTTC
CASSFGGEQFF
>TRBJ1-1|TRBV2|-|-
TGTGCCAGCAGTGAATGGGTGCTAGAGAGCACTGAAGCTTTCTTT
CASSEWVLESTEAFF
>TRBJ2-1|TRBV29-1|TRBD2|-
TGCAGCGTTACTAGCGGGGCCCACAATGAGCAGTTCTTC
CSVTSGAHNEQFF
>TRBJ1-1|TRBV9|TRBD1|-
TGTGCCAGCAGCGCCTCAGGGACAGCCTTTGAAGCTTTCTTT
CASSASGTAFEAFF
>TRBJ1-2|TRBV5-1|TRBD1|-
TGCGCCAGCAGCTGGCCGGGACAGGGGCTAATCTATGGCTACACCTTC
CASSWPGQGLIYGYTF
>TRBJ2-2|TRBV10-2|TRBD2|-
TGCGCCAGCAGTGAACCGACTAGCGGGAGGATGGGGGAGCTGTTTTTT
CASSEPTSGRMGELFF
>TRBJ1-2|TRBV9|-|-
TGTGCCAGCAGCGACGAAGGACGGGGACCCTATGGCTACACCTTC
CASSDEGRGPYGYTF
>TRBJ2-1|TRBV19|TRBD1|once
TGTGCCAGTAGGGACAGGGGAATGAAAAGCTCCTACAATGAGCAGTTCTTC
CASRDRGMKSSYNEQFF
>TRBJ1-4|TRBV9|TRBD1|-
TGTGCCAGCAGCGTATCGGGACAGGGGAATGAAAAACTGTTTTTT
CASSVSGQGNEKLFF